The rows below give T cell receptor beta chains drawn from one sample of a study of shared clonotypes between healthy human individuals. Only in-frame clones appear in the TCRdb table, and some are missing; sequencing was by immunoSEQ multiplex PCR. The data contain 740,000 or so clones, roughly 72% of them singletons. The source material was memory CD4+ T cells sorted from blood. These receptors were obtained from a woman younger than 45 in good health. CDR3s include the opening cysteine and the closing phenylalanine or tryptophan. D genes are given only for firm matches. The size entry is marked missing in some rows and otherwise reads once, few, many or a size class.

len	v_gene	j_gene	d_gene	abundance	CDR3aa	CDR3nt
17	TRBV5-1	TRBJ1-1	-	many	CASSLGAETFRARQGFF	TGCGCCAGCAGCCTGGGGGCCGAGACCTTCCGGGCTCGGCAGGGTTTCTTT
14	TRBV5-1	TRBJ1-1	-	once	CASSLDGGDTEAFF	TGCGCCAGCAGCTTGGATGGGGGAGACACTGAAGCTTTCTTT
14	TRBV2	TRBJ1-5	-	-	CASSGGDNNQPQHF	TGTGCCAGCAGTGGGGGGGACAACAATCAGCCCCAGCATTTT
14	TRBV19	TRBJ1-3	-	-	CASSLHLSGNTIYF	TGTGCCAGTAGTCTTCATCTCTCTGGAAACACCATATATTTT
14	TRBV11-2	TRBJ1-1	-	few	CASSVLQGHTEAFF	TGTGCCAGCAGTGTTTTGCAGGGGCACACTGAAGCTTTCTTT
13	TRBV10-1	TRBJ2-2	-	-	CASTVWGTGELFF	TGCGCCAGCACTGTCTGGGGCACCGGGGAGCTGTTTTTT
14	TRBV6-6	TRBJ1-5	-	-	CASTGTDSNQPQHF	TGTGCCAGCACCGGGACGGATAGCAATCAGCCCCAGCATTTT
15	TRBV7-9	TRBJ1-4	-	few	CASSPRQAGNEKLFF	TGTGCCAGCAGCCCAAGACAGGCTGGTAATGAAAAACTGTTTTTT
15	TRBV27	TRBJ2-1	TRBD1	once	CASSQGQGYYNEQFF	TGTGCCAGCAGTCAAGGACAGGGCTATTACAATGAGCAGTTCTTC
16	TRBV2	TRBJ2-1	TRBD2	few	CASSHLTSGSYNEQFF	TGTGCCAGCAGTCACTTGACTAGCGGGAGTTACAATGAGCAGTTCTTC
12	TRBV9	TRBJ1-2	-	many	CASSVFPYGYTF	TGTGCCAGCAGCGTATTCCCCTATGGCTACACCTTC
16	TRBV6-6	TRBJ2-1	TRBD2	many	CASTLMGLAGHNEQFF	TGTGCCAGCACCCTAATGGGGCTAGCGGGACACAATGAGCAGTTCTTC
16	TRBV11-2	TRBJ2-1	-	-	CASSLVGGNSYNEQFF	TGTGCCAGCAGCTTAGTGGGGGGAAACTCCTACAATGAGCAGTTCTTC
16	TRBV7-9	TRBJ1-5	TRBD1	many	CASSSSDRGGNQPQHF	TGTGCCAGCAGCTCATCGGACAGGGGGGGCAATCAGCCCCAGCATTTT
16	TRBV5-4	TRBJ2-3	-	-	CASSPSGPTSTDTQYF	TGTGCCAGCAGCCCATCGGGCCCCACAAGCACAGATACGCAGTATTTT
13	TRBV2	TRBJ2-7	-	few	CASSVRNPYEQYF	TGTGCCAGCAGTGTACGAAACCCCTACGAGCAGTACTTC
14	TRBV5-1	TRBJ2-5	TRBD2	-	CASSIGTTGETQYF	TGCGCCAGCAGCATTGGGACTACCGGAGAGACCCAGTACTTC
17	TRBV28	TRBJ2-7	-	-	CATTSMGTPRSSYEQYF	TGTGCCACTACCTCAATGGGGACTCCCCGTAGCTCCTACGAGCAGTACTTC
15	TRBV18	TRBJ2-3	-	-	CASSPSYDLTDTQYF	TGTGCCAGCTCACCTTCCTACGACCTCACAGATACGCAGTATTTT
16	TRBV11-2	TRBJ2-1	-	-	CASSLGASGPYNEQFF	TGTGCCAGCAGCTTGGGGGCGAGCGGACCCTACAATGAGCAGTTCTTC
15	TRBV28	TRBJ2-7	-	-	CASSSGTGFSYEQYF	TGTGCCAGCAGTTCAGGGACCGGATTCTCCTACGAGCAGTACTTC
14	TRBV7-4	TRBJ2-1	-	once	CASSLAKCYNEQFF	TGTGCCAGCAGCTTAGCCAAGTGCTACAATGAGCAGTTCTTC
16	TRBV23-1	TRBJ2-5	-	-	CASIRRAGGHQETQYF	TGCGCCAGCATAAGACGGGCAGGAGGCCACCAAGAGACCCAGTACTTC
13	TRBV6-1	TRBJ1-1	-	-	CASSESRVTEAFF	TGTGCCAGCAGTGAATCCAGGGTCACTGAAGCTTTCTTT
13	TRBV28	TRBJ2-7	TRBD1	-	CASSTGQGLEQYF	TGTGCCAGCAGTACGGGACAGGGCCTCGAGCAGTACTTC
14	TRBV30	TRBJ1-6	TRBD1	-	CACQTRTGGSPLHF	TGTGCCTGCCAAACACGGACAGGAGGTTCACCCCTCCACTTT
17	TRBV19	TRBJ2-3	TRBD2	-	CASSIDREGTGADTQYF	TGTGCCAGTAGTATAGATCGGGAGGGGACGGGGGCAGATACGCAGTATTTT
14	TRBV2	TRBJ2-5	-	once	CASSGFGIEETQYF	TGTGCCAGCTCCGGATTTGGGATAGAAGAGACCCAGTACTTC
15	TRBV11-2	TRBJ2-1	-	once	CASSFNLPEYNEQFF	TGTGCCAGCAGCTTCAACCTCCCAGAGTACAATGAGCAGTTCTTC